The clone carrying this TCR beta chain was detected only a few times. This specimen comes from a study of blood T cells in healthy people across ages. As for the study in general: With template switching, about one barcoded beta molecule was captured per two T cells.

Through a sample-barcoded 5' primer and a J-beta primer mix, a second PCR was run for roughly 6 to 12 cycles. TCRdb called the 5' RACE reads again in MiXCR, with one record for every CDR3 protein. The repertoire consists of approximately 730,000 distinct CDR3 sequences, with roughly two fifths occurring once and the leading ten covering roughly 20%. Trimming pared 1 base from V and 5 bases from J, leaving 12 bases between. The CDR3 runs 14 residues. The receptor was isolated from a woman aged 55 to 70 in good health. The J gene is TRBJ2-7, the V gene TRBV12-3 or TRBV12-4; D is perhaps TRBD1 or TRBD2 (5 bases each). The sample taken for sequencing was blood. CDR3 sequence reads: CASSLGRDGDEQYF. CDR3 nucleotide sequence: TGTGCCAGCAGTTTAGGTAGGGACGGCGACGAGCAGTACTTC.